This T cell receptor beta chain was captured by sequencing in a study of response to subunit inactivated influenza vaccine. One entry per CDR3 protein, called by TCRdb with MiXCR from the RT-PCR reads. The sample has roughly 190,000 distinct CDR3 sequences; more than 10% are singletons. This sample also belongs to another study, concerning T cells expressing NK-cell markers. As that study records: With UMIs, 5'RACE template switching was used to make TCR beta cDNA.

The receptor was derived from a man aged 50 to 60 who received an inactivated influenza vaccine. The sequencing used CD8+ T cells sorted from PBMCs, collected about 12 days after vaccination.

The CDR3, as DNA: TGTGCCAGCAGCTTAGGGGCGACAGGGTACCAAGAGACCCAGTACTTC. Protein product: CASSLGATGYQETQYF. This rearrangement joins TRBV7-8 to TRBJ2-5; 7 bases are shared with TRBD1. Germline lookup yields CDR1 SGHVS and CDR2 FQNEAQ. This CDR3 is built from 16 residues. With V trimmed by 1 base and J by 0 bases, 5 bases remained unmatched. The entire variable domain, with the rest obtained from reference TRBV7-8 and TRBJ2-5, is as follows: GAGVSQSPRYKVAKRGQDVALRCDPISGHVSLFWYQQALGQGPEFLTYFQNEAQLDKSGLPSDRFFAERPEGSVSTLKIQRTQQEDSAVYLCASSLGATGYQETQYFGPGTRLLVL.